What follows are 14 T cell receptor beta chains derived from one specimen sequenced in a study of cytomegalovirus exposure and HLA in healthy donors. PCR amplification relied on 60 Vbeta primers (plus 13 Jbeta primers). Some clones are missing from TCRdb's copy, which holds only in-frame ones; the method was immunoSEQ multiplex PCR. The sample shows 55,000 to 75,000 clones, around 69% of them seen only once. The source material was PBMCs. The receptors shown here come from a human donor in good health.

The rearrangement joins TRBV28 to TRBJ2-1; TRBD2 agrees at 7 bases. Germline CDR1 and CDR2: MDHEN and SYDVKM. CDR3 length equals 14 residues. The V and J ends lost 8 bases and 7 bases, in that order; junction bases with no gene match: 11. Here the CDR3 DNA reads TGTGCCAGCTGGGGGGGGAGTGTGAGGAATGAGCAGTTCTTC. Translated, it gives CASWGGSVRNEQFF.

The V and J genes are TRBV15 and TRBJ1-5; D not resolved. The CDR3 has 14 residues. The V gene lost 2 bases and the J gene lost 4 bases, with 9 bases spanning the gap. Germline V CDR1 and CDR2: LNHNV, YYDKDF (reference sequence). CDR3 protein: CATSRTDINQPQHF. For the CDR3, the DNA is TGTGCCACCAGCAGAACCGACATAAATCAGCCCCAGCATTTT.

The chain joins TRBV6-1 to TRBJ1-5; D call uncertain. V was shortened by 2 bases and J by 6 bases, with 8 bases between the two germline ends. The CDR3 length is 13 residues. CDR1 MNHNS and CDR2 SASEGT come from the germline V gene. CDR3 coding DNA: TGTGCCAGCAGTGAACGGGGTAGTCAGCCCCAGCATTTT. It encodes CASSERGSQPQHF.

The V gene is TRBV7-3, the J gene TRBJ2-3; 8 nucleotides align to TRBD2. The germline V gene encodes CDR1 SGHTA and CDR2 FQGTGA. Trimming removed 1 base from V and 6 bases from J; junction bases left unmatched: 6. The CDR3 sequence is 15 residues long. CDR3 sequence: CASSLNGRERDTQYF. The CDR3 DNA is TGTGCCAGCAGCTTAAACGGGAGGGAGCGGGATACGCAGTATTTT.

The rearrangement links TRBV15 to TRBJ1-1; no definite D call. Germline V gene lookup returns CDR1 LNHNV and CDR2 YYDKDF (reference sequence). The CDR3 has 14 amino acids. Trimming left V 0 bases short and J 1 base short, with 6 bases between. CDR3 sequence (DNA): TGTGCCACCAGCAGAGATGGAGGGAACACTGAAGCTTTCTTT. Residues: CATSRDGGNTEAFF.

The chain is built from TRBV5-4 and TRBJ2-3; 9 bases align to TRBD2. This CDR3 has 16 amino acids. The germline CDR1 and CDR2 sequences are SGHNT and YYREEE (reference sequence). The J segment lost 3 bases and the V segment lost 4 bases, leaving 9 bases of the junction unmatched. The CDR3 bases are TGTGCCAGCAGCCCGGTTAGCGGGAGCCTGACAGATACGCAGTATTTT. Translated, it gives CASSPVSGSLTDTQYF.

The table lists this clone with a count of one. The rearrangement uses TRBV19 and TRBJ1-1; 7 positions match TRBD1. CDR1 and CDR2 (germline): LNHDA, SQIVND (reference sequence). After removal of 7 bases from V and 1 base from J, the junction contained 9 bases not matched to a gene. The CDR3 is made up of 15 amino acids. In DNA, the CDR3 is TGTGCCAGTACCCCCCTGAGGGGGCGGAACACTGAAGCTTTCTTT. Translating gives CASTPLRGRNTEAFF.

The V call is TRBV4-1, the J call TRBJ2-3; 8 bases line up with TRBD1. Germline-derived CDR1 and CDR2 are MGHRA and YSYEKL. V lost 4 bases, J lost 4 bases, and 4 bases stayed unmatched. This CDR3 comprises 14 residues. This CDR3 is CASSRGQGPDTQYF. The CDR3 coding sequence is TGCGCCAGCAGCCGTGGACAGGGCCCAGATACGCAGTATTTT.

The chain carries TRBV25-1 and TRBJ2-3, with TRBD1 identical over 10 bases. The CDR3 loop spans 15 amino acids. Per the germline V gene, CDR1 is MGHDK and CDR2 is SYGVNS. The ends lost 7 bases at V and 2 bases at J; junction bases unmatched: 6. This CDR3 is CASTDRGSSTDTQYF. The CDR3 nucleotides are TGTGCCAGCACGGACAGGGGGTCCTCCACAGATACGCAGTATTTT.

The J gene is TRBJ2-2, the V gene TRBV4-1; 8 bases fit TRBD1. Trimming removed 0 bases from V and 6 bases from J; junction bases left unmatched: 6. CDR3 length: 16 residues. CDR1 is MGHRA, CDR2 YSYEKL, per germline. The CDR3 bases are TGCGCCAGCAGCCAAGATCGGGGACAGGACTCCGGGGAGCTGTTTTTT. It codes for CASSQDRGQDSGELFF.

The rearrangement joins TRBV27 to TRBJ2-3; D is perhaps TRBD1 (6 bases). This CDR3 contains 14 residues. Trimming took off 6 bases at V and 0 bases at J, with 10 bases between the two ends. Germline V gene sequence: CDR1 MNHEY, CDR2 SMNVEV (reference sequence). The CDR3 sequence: CASSGQLSTDTQYF. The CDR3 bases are TGTGCCAGCAGCGGACAGTTAAGCACAGATACGCAGTATTTT.

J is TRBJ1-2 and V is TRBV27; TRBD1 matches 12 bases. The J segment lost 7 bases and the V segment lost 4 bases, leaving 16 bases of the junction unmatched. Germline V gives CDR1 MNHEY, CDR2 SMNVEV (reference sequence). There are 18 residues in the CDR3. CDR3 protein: CASSSSGTGGEIGGGYTF. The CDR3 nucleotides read TGTGCCAGCAGTTCCTCGGGGACAGGGGGCGAAATTGGAGGTGGCTACACCTTC.

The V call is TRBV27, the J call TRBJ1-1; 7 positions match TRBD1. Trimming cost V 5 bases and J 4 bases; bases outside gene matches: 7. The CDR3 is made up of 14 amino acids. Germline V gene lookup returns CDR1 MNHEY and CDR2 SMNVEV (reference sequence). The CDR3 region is CASSPQGGRTEAFF. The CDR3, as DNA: TGTGCCAGCAGTCCCCAGGGGGGTCGCACTGAAGCTTTCTTT.

CDR3 amino acids: CASTSSGTPYEQYF. DNA of the CDR3: TGTGCCAGCACCTCTAGCGGTACCCCCTACGAGCAGTACTTC. V usage is TRBV6-5 and J usage is TRBJ2-7; TRBD2 matches 7 bases. Germline V CDR1 and CDR2: MNHEY, SVGAGI. J was trimmed by 2 bases and V by 7 bases; bases with no gene match: 8. The CDR3 runs to 14 residues.